This TCR beta chain was identified in a study of beta chain features in type 1 diabetes. Germline V gives CDR1 SQVTM, CDR2 ANQGSEA. CDR3 length: 12 residues. V was shortened by 7 bases and J by 1 base, with 10 bases between the two germline ends. Expressed TCRB transcripts got sequenced, as all isolated RNA was reverse transcribed. Here immunoSEQ multiplex PCR was the method, and the copy in TCRdb shows in-frame clones only, minus some. Here the sample spans around 58,000 clones, around three fifths being singletons. This clone occurred a few times. Its target is unknown. Points from the study as a whole: The analysis here could not establish whether HLA type shapes TCRB rearrangement. Type 1 diabetes patients had fewer VDJ junction insertions and more deletions.

Specimen: Tregs from blood. The clonotype originates from a woman younger than 30 in good health. The genes are TRBV29-1 and TRBJ1-1; D is undetermined. CDR3 amino acids: CSAIDWNTEAFF. CDR3 DNA: TGCAGCGCCATAGATTGGAACACTGAAGCTTTCTTT.